This record concerns one T cell receptor (beta chain) sequence. What it binds is unknown. CDR3 length: 17 residues. V lost 5 bases and J 0 bases, leaving 17 bases between the germline ends. Per the germline V gene, CDR1 is SGHRS and CDR2 is YFSETQ. The data are from a study of radiation and T cells in renal cell carcinoma. Study outcomes and limitations: Irradiated tumors had higher TCR clonality than control tumors. Dominant CDR3 motifs occupied more repertoire in irradiated than control tumors.

Only in-frame clones appear in the TCRdb table, and some are missing; sequencing was by immunoSEQ multiplex PCR. The table has 15,000 or so clones, approximately 50% seen once; the top ten hold approximately 13%. The treatment: treatment-naive control, cytoreductive nephrectomy. Clear cell pathology was present in this patient's renal cell carcinoma. Control tumor donors were several females and 10 to 12 males, median age 57 years. The receptor's source is a middle-aged man with renal cell carcinoma. The chain is built from TRBV5-1 and TRBJ2-2; D possibly uses TRBD1 or TRBD2 (6 bases each). The sample consisted of tumor tissue, taken from a patient whose treatment was nephrectomy without radiotherapy. CDR3 region: CASRPQGLPSNTGELFF. In nucleotides, the CDR3 is TGCGCCAGCAGACCACAGGGACTTCCTTCGAACACCGGGGAGCTGTTTTTT. Based on the CDR3 plus reference TRBV5-1 and TRBJ2-2, the full variable domain is KAGVTQTPRYLIKTRGQQVTLSCSPISGHRSVSWYQQTPGQGLQFLFEYFSETQRNKGNFPGRFSGRQFSNSRSEMNVSTLELGDSALYLCASRPQGLPSNTGELFFGEGSRLTVL.